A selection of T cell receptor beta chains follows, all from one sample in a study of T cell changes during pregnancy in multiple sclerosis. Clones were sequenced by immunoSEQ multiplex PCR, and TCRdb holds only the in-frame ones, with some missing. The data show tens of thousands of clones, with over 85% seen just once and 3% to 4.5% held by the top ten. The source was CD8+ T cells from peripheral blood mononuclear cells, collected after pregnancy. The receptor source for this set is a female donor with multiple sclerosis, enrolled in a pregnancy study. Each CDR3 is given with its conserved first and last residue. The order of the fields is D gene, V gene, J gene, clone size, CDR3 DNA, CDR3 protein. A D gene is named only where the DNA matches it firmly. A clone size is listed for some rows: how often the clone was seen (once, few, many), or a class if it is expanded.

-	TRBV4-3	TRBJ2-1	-	TGCGCCAGCAGCCAAGAAATGGGCGGGGGCGGCAATGAGCAGTTCTTC	CASSQEMGGGGNEQFF
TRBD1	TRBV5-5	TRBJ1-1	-	TGTGCCAGCAGCCAAGCCAGGGGGCGTGGTGAAGCTTTCTTT	CASSQARGRGEAFF
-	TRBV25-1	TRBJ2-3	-	TGTGCCAGCGCCGAGGGAGACCTTAGCACAGATACGCAGTATTTT	CASAEGDLSTDTQYF
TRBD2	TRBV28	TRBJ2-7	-	TGTGCCAGCAGTTGGGGACTAGGACGTTCCTACGAGCAGTACTTC	CASSWGLGRSYEQYF
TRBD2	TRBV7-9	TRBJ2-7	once	TGTGCCAGCAGCTCTCTAGCGGGGGCTATCTACGAGCAGTACTTC	CASSSLAGAIYEQYF
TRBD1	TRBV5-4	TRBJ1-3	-	TGTGCCAGCAGCATCCAGGGGGCGCCAAACACCATATATTTT	CASSIQGAPNTIYF
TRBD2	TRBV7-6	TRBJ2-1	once	TGTGCCAGCAGTTCACTAGCCGGGGGGGATGAGCAGTTCTTC	CASSSLAGGDEQFF
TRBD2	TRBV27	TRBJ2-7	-	TGTGCCAGCAGAGTCCTAGCGGGGAGGGACTACGAGCAGTACTTC	CASRVLAGRDYEQYF
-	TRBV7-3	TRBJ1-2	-	TGTGCCAGCAGCCTTGACAACGAGTATGGCTACACCTTC	CASSLDNEYGYTF
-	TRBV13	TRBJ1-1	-	TGTGCCAGCAGCTTAGATAGGGGACTGAGCACTGAAGCTTTCTTT	CASSLDRGLSTEAFF
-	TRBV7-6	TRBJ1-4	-	TGTGCCAGCAGCTTAGCTAAGCGGGGTCTTGAAAAACTGTTTTTT	CASSLAKRGLEKLFF
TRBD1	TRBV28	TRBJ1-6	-	TGTGCCAGCAGCCCTCCAGGGGGCGGATCACCCCTCCACTTT	CASSPPGGGSPLHF
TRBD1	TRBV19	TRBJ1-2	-	TGTGCCAGTAGCGAACAGGGGAATGGCTACACCTTC	CASSEQGNGYTF
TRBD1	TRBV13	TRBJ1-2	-	TGTGCCAGCAGCTTAAGGACAGGGGAGCCTGGTGGCTACACCTTC	CASSLRTGEPGGYTF
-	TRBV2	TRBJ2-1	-	TGTGCCAGCAGTCCCCCCCAGGGCGATGAGCAGTTCTTC	CASSPPQGDEQFF
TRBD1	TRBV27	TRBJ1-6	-	TGTGCCAGCAGTTTATACGCCGCGGCACAGGGGAATTCACCCCTCCACTTT	CASSLYAAAQGNSPLHF
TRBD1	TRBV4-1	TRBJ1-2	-	TGCGCCAGCAGCCAAGAGGGGACAGACTCTAACTATGGCTACACCTTC	CASSQEGTDSNYGYTF
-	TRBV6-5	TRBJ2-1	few	TGTGCCAGCAGTTTATCAGACAGTGAGCAGTTCTTC	CASSLSDSEQFF
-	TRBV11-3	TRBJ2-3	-	TGTGCCAGCAGCTTAGGGCAGGGGAGCACAGATACGCAGTATTTT	CASSLGQGSTDTQYF
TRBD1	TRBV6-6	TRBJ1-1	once	TGTGCCAGCCTTCCGGGACAGGGGGCGAACACTGAAGCTTTCTTT	CASLPGQGANTEAFF
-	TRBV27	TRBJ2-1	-	TGTGCCAGCGGGGACTCTAGCTCCTACAATGAGCAGTTCTTC	CASGDSSSYNEQFF
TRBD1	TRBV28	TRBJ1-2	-	TGTGCCAGCAGTTCGGACACAGGGGGCGCGGACTATGGCTACACCTTC	CASSSDTGGADYGYTF
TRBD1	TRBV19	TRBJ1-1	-	TGTGCCAGTAGTGTTCCGGGACAGCGGAACACTGAAGCTTTCTTT	CASSVPGQRNTEAFF
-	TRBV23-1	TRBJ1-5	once	TGCGCCAGCACTCCGCGGGATCAGCCCCAGCATTTT	CASTPRDQPQHF
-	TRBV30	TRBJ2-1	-	TGTGCCTGGAGTCCCTGGCCAGGGGAGTGGGATGAGCAGTTCTTC	CAWSPWPGEWDEQFF
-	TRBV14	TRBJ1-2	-	TGTGCCAGCAGCCAAGGGAGTTACCCCCCGGGCTACACCTTC	CASSQGSYPPGYTF
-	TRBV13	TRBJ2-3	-	TGTGCCAGCAGCTCTCGGGACATGATAACAGATACGCAGTATTTT	CASSSRDMITDTQYF
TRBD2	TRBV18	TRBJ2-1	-	TGTGCCAGCTCGGGGACTAGCGGGAGGGGAATCAATGAGCAGTTCTTC	CASSGTSGRGINEQFF
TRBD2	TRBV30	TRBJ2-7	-	TGTGCCTGGAGATGGGCTAGCGGGAGCTCCTACGAGCAGTACTTC	CAWRWASGSSYEQYF
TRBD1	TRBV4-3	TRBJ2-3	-	TGCGCCAGCAGCCAAGATAAGGGGACAGGGCCAGATACGCAGTATTTT	CASSQDKGTGPDTQYF
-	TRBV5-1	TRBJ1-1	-	TGCGCCAGCAGCTTGGGGACTGACACCTTTGGTGAAGCTTTCTTT	CASSLGTDTFGEAFF
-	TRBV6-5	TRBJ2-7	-	TGTGCCAGCAGTTACTCGTGGGGCGGGAACGAGCAGTACTTC	CASSYSWGGNEQYF
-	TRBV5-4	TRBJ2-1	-	TGTGCCAGCAGCAAGTTGGATGACTATGGTGAGCAGTTCTTC	CASSKLDDYGEQFF
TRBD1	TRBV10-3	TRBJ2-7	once	TGTGCCATCAGTGACCCCTTCGGGACAGGGGGCGACGAGCAGTACTTC	CAISDPFGTGGDEQYF
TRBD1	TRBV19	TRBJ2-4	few	TGTGCCAGGGAAATGGAGACAGGGGTGGCCAAAAACATTCAGTACTTC	CAREMETGVAKNIQYF
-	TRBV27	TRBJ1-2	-	TGTGCCAGCGTCGGGGCAGGGGATCCCTATGGCTACACCTTC	CASVGAGDPYGYTF
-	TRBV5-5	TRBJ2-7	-	TGTGCCAGCAGCTTGGCCCCCAGCCAGGGTGCCGAGCAGTACTTC	CASSLAPSQGAEQYF
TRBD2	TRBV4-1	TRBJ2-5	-	TGCGCCAGCAGCCCGGCTAGCGGGAGGTTAGAGACCCAGTACTTC	CASSPASGRLETQYF
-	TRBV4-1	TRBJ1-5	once	TGCGCCAGCAGCCAAGATTCCACAGGGTTGCAGCCCCAGCATTTT	CASSQDSTGLQPQHF
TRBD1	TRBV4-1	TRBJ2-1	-	TGCGCCAGCAGCCATTCAACGGGACAGTACAATGAGCAGTTCTTC	CASSHSTGQYNEQFF
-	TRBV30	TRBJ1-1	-	TGTGCCTGGAGTTGGGCAGGGGCCATGAACACTGAAGCTTTCTTT	CAWSWAGAMNTEAFF